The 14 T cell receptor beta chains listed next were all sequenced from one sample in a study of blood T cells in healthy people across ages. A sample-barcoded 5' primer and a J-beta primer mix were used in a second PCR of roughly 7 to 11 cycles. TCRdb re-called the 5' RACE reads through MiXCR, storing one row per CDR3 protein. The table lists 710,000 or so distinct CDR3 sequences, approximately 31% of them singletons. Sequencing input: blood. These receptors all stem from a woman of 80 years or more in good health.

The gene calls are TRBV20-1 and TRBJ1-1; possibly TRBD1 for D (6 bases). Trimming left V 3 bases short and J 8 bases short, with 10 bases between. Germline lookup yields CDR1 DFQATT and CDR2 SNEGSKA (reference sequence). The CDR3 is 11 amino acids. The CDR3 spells CSASPDREAFF. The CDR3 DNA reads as TGCAGTGCTAGCCCCGACAGGGAAGCTTTCTTT.

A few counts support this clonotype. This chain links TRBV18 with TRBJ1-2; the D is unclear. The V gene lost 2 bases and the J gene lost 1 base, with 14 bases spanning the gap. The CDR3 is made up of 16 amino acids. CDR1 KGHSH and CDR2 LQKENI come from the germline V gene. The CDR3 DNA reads TGTGCCAGCTCACCAGCCGCCATCGGTCTTAACTATGGCTACACCTTC. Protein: CASSPAAIGLNYGYTF. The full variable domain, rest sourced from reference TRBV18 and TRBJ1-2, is NAGVMQNPRHLVRRRGQEARLRCSPMKGHSHVYWYRQLPEEGLKFMVYLQKENIIDESGMPKERFSAEFPKEGPSILRIQQVVRGDSAAYFCASSPAAIGLNYGYTFGSGTRLTVV.

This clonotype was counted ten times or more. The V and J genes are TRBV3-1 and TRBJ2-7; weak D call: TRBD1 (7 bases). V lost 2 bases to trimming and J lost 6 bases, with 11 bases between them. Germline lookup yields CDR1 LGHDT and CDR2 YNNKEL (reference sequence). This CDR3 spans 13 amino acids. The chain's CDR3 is CASSQHRGGEQYF. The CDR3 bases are TGTGCCAGCAGCCAACACAGGGGAGGCGAGCAGTACTTC.

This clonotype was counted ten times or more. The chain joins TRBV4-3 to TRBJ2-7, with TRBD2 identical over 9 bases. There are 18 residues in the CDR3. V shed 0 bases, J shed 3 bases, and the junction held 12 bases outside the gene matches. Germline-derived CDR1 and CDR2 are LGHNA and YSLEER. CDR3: CASSQERASGAGSYEQYF. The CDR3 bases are TGCGCCAGCAGCCAAGAGAGGGCTAGCGGGGCGGGGAGCTACGAGCAGTACTTC.

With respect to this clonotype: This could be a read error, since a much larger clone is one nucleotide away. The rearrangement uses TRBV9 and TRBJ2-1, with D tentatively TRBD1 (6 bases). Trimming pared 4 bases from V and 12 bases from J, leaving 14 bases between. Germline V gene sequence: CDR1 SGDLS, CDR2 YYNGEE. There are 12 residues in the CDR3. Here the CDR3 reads CASSQLPQGQFF. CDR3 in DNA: TGTGCCAGCAGCCAACTTCCACAGGGGCAGTTCTTC.

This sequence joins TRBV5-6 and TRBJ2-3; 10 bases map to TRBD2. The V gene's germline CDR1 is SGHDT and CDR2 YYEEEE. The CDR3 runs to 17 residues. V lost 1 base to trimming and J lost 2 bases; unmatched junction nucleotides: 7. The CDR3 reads CASSLRASGGITDTQYF. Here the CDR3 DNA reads TGTGCCAGCAGCTTGCGGGCTAGCGGGGGTATCACAGATACGCAGTATTTT.

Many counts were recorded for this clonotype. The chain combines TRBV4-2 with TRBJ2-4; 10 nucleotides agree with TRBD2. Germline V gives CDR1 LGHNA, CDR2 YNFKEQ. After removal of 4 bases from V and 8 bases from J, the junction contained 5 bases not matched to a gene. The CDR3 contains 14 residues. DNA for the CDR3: TGTGCCAGCAGCCCCGCTAGCGGGGGCTACATTCAGTACTTC. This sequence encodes CASSPASGGYIQYF.

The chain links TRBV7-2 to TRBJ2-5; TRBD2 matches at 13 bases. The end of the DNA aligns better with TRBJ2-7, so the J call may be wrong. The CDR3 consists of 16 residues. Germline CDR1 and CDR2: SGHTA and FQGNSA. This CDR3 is CASSLGGTSGNYEQYF. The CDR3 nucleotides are TGTGCCAGCAGCTTAGGGGGGACTAGCGGGAACTACGAGCAGTACTTC.

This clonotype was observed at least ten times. The CDR3 nucleotides are TGTGCCATCAGTGACACACTAGCGGGGGGGCAGAATGAGCAGTTCTTC. Its protein product is CAISDTLAGGQNEQFF. This chain links TRBV10-3 with TRBJ2-1; 13 bases agree with TRBD2. Germline lookup yields CDR1 ENHRY and CDR2 SYGVKD. V trimming: 3 bases; J trimming: 7 bases; junction bases outside the gene matches: 6. The CDR3 sequence is 16 residues long.

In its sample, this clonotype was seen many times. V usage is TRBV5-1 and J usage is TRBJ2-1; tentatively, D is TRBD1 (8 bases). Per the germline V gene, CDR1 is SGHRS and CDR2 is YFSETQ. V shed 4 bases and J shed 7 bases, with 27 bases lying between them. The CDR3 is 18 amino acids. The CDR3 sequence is CASSLYPRQGRGSNEQFF. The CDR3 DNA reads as TGCGCCAGCAGCCTGTACCCCCGACAGGGGAGGGGGTCTAATGAGCAGTTCTTC.

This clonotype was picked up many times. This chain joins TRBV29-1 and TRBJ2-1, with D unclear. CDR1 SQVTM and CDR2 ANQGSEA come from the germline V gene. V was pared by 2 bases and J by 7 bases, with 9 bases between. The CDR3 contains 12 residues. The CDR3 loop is CSVESPNNEQFF. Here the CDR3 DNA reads TGCAGCGTTGAATCACCCAATAATGAGCAGTTCTTC.

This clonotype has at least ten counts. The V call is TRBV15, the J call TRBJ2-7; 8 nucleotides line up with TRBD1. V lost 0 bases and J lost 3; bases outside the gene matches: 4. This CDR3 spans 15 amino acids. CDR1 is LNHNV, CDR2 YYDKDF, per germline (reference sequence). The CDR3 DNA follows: TGTGCCACCAGCAGAGATCCAGGGGGCAGCTACGAGCAGTACTTC. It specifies CATSRDPGGSYEQYF.

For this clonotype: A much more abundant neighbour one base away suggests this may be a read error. The CDR3 region is CACSLVRLAGGHSTDTQYF. The CDR3 bases are TGTGCCTGCAGCTTAGTGCGATTAGCGGGGGGCCATAGCACAGATACGCAGTATTTT. V usage is TRBV7-8 and J usage is TRBJ2-3; 10 nucleotides line up with TRBD2. The CDR3 has 19 amino acids. Germline-derived CDR1 and CDR2 are SGHVS and FQNEAQ.

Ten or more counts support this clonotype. CDR3 in DNA: TGTGCCAGCAGCCCAACCTTAGAAGGCTATGGCTACACCTTC. This sequence encodes CASSPTLEGYGYTF. This chain links TRBV9 with TRBJ1-2; the D is unclear. The CDR3 contains 14 residues. CDR1 is SGDLS and CDR2 is YYNGEE in the germline V gene. The V gene lost 4 bases and the J gene lost 4 bases, with 14 bases spanning the gap.